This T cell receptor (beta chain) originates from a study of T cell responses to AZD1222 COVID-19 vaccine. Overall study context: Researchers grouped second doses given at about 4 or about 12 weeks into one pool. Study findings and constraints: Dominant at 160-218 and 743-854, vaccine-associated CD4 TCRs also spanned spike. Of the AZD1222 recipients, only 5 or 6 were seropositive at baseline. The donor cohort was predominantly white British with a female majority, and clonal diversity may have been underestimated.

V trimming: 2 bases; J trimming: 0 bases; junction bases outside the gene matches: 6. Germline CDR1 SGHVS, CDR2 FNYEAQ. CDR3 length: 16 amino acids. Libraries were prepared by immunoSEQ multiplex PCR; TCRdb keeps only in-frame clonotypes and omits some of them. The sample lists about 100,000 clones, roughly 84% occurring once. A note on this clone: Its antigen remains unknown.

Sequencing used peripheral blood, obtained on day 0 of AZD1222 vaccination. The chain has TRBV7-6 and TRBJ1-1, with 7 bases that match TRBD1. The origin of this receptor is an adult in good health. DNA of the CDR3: TGTGCCAGCAGCTTAAATGCGGGGACAGTGAACACTGAAGCTTTCTTT. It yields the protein CASSLNAGTVNTEAFF. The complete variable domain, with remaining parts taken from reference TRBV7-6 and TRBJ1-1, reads GAGVSQSPRYKVTKRGQDVALRCDPISGHVSLYWYRQALGQGPEFLTYFNYEAQQDKSGLPNDRFSAERPEGSISTLTIQRTEQRDSAMYRCASSLNAGTVNTEAFFGQGTRLTVV.